A selection of T cell receptor beta chains follows, all from one sample in a study of CD8+ T cells in alopecia areata. Profiling relied on immunoSEQ multiplex PCR, and the TCRdb table lists in-frame clones only, not all of them. Of around 120,000 clones listed, under 40% are singletons. The sequencing input was CD4+ T cells sorted from blood. The origin of the receptors is a human donor with alopecia areata. CDR3s include the opening cysteine and the closing phenylalanine or tryptophan. Each record gives: clone size, V gene, D gene, J gene, CDR3 DNA, CDR3 protein. D genes are given only for firm matches. Clone size appears in some rows only: once, few, many, or a class for an expanded clone.

clone size: -; V gene: TRBV6-1; D gene: -; J gene: TRBJ2-1; CDR3 DNA: TGTGCCAGCAGTGCCAGGAACAATGAGCAGTTCTTC; CDR3 protein: CASSARNNEQFF
clone size: -; V gene: TRBV30; D gene: -; J gene: TRBJ2-1; CDR3 DNA: TGTGCCTGGAGTAGAACAGGGAGTCCCTACAATGAGCAGTTCTTC; CDR3 protein: CAWSRTGSPYNEQFF
clone size: -; V gene: TRBV6-5; D gene: -; J gene: TRBJ1-2; CDR3 DNA: TGTGCCAGCAGTTCCTTGGACGCCGGGAGGTATGGCTACACCTTC; CDR3 protein: CASSSLDAGRYGYTF
clone size: -; V gene: TRBV29-1; D gene: -; J gene: TRBJ1-4; CDR3 DNA: TGCAGCGTTGAAGACAACGAAAAACTGTTTTTT; CDR3 protein: CSVEDNEKLFF
clone size: once; V gene: TRBV4-3; D gene: -; J gene: TRBJ2-7; CDR3 DNA: TGCGCCAGCAGCCAAGAGATGCAGCTTCTCAACCCGACCTACGAGCAGTACTTC; CDR3 protein: CASSQEMQLLNPTYEQYF
clone size: few; V gene: TRBV29-1; D gene: -; J gene: TRBJ2-5; CDR3 DNA: TGCAGCGTTACGACGGCGGGGGAGACCCAGTACTTC; CDR3 protein: CSVTTAGETQYF
clone size: -; V gene: TRBV27; D gene: TRBD1; J gene: TRBJ2-5; CDR3 DNA: TGTGCCAGCAGTCTCCGACAGGGAGAGACCCAGTACTTC; CDR3 protein: CASSLRQGETQYF
clone size: -; V gene: TRBV10-2; D gene: -; J gene: TRBJ1-6; CDR3 DNA: TGCGCCAGCAGTGAGTCGGGACGGCTACTCCACTTT; CDR3 protein: CASSESGRLLHF
clone size: -; V gene: TRBV6-6; D gene: -; J gene: TRBJ1-2; CDR3 DNA: TGTGCCAGCAGGAGAGTAGGGATCTATGGCTACACCTTC; CDR3 protein: CASRRVGIYGYTF
clone size: -; V gene: TRBV30; D gene: -; J gene: TRBJ1-1; CDR3 DNA: TGTGCCTGGAGTACTTGGAACACTGAAGCTTTCTTT; CDR3 protein: CAWSTWNTEAFF
clone size: few; V gene: TRBV29-1; D gene: TRBD1; J gene: TRBJ1-5; CDR3 DNA: TGCAGCGTTGTAGACAGGGGGCGTCAGCCCCAGCATTTT; CDR3 protein: CSVVDRGRQPQHF